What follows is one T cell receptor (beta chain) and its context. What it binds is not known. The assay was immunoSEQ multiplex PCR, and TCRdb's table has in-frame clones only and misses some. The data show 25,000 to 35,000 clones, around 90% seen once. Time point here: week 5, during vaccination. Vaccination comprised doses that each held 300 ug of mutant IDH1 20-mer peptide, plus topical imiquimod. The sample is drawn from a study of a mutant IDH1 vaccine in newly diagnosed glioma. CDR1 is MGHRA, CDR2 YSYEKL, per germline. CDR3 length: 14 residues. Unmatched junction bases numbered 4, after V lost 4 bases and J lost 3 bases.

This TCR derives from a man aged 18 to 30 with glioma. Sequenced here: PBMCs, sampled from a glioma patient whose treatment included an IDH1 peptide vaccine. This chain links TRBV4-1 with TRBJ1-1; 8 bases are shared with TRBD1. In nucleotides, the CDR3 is TGCGCCAGCAGCCCGGGACAGGCGTACACTGAAGCTTTCTTT. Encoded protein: CASSPGQAYTEAFF.